What follows describes a single TCR beta chain. Its specificity is not known. One end of the junction does not line up with germline, which may come from a read error. Germline loops: CDR1 SEHNR, CDR2 FQNEAQ (reference sequence). CDR3 length: 17 amino acids. This specimen comes from a study of cytomegalovirus exposure and HLA in healthy donors. Study at large: Early on, a data release was issued that held 85 million to 95 million unique TCRs from HLA-typed donors.

Study findings and constraints: In a later analysis, V- and J-gene trimming of beta chains associated with a DCLRE1C missense variant, replicated independently. Sequencing depth across donors, presence/absence analyses assumed, was roughly uniform.

Vbeta (60) and Jbeta (13) primers were used in the PCR. TCRdb keeps only in-frame clones here, not all; method: immunoSEQ multiplex PCR. This sample has about 120,000 clones; roughly 80% occur once, and the top ten carry about 2.6%. Sample: PBMCs. This rearrangement joins TRBV7-9 to TRBJ2-2; 9 nucleotides agree with TRBD2. This receptor was obtained from a woman in her 40s in good health and CMV-seropositive. DNA of the CDR3: TGTACCAGCAGCTTAAAGGGCGGGAGGGATAACACCGGGGAGCTGTTTTTT. Encoded protein: CTSSLKGGRDNTGELFF.